Following are 6 T cell receptor beta chains from one sample sequenced in a study of T cell responses to AZD1222 COVID-19 vaccine. Here immunoSEQ multiplex PCR was the method, and the copy in TCRdb shows in-frame clones only, minus some. The table shows 83,000 or so clones, with roughly 90% occurring only once. Sequenced here: peripheral blood, sampled on day 0 of MenACWY control vaccination. These receptors were obtained from an adult in good health.

The table lists this clone with a count of one. The chain uses TRBV7-3 and TRBJ2-5; 9 bases match TRBD1. CDR3 size: 13 residues. The germline CDR1 and CDR2 sequences are SGHTA and FQGTGA. The J segment lost 5 bases and the V segment lost 4 bases, leaving 2 bases of the junction unmatched. CDR3 sequence: CASSSGQGETQYF. CDR3 in DNA: TGTGCCAGCAGCTCCGGACAGGGGGAGACCCAGTACTTC.

The V and J genes are TRBV7-2 and TRBJ1-6; the match to TRBD1 covers 9 bases. The CDR3 contains 14 residues. Germline CDR1 is SGHTA and CDR2 is FQGNSA. With 5 bases clipped from V and 8 bases from J, the junction kept 4 bases outside the gene matches. CDR3 sequence: CASSPGTGHSPLHF. In DNA, the CDR3 is TGTGCCAGCAGCCCTGGGACAGGGCATTCACCCCTCCACTTT. Full variable domain (rest looked up from reference TRBV7-2 and TRBJ1-6): GAGVSQSPSNKVTEKGKDVELRCDPISGHTALYWYRQSLGQGLEFLIYFQGNSAPDKSGLPSDRFSAERTGGSVSTLTIQRTQQEDSAVYLCASSPGTGHSPLHFGNGTRLTVT.

The chain combines TRBV18 with TRBJ2-2; TRBD1 is a possible D gene (5 bases). Germline CDR1 is KGHSH and CDR2 is LQKENI. The V end lost 3 bases, the J end lost 6 bases, and 11 bases lay between the germline ends. There are 14 residues in the CDR3. The chain's CDR3 is CASSPLDIPGELFF. The CDR3 DNA follows: TGTGCCAGCTCACCGCTGGACATCCCCGGGGAGCTGTTTTTT.

V gene TRBV25-1 combines with J gene TRBJ2-1; no reliable D call. Germline CDR1 is MGHDK and CDR2 is SYGVNS. Deletions cut 4 bases from V and 2 bases from J, with 9 bases between. CDR3 size: 14 residues. Written as DNA, the CDR3 is TGTGCCAGCAGTGTGGCAGTACCCTACAATGAGCAGTTCTTC. Its translation: CASSVAVPYNEQFF.

The chain has TRBV24-1 and TRBJ2-3; 11 bases match TRBD2. V trimming: 9 bases; J trimming: 0 bases; junction bases outside the gene matches: 4. This CDR3 is built from 15 residues. Germline V lookup: CDR1 KGHDR, CDR2 SFDVKD. The CDR3 spells CATSIAGGSTDTQYF. The DNA of the CDR3 is TGTGCCACCTCCATAGCGGGAGGGAGCACAGATACGCAGTATTTT.

This sequence joins TRBV6-2 or TRBV6-3 and TRBJ1-5, with D hard to call. Trimming removed 2 bases from V and 4 bases from J, with 6 bases in between. Germline V gene data show CDR1 as MNHEY and CDR2 as SVGEGT. CDR3 length: 13 residues. The CDR3 nucleotides read TGTGCCAGCAGTTACGGCCCGAATCAGCCCCAGCATTTT. Its protein is CASSYGPNQPQHF.